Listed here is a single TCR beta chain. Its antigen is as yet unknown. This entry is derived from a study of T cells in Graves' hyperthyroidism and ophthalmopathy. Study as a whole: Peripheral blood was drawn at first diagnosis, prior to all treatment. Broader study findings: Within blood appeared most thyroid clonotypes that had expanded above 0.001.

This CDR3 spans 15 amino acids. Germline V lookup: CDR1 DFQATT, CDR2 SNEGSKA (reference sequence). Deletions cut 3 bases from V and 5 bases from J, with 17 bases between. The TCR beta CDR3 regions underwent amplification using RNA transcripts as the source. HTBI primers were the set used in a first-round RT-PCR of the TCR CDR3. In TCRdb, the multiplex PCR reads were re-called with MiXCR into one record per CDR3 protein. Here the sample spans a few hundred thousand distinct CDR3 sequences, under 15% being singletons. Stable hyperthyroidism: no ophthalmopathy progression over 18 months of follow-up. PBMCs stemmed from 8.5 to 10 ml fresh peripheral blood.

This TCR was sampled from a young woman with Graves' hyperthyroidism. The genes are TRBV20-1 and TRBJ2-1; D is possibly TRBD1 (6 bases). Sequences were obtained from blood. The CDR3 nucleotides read TGCAGTGCTAGTGGTTTTGGGGGCTGGGACAATGAGCAGTTCTTC. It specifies CSASGFGGWDNEQFF.